The TCR beta chain described here comes from a study of neurological immune-mediated disorders. The study, taken as a whole, reports: HTLV-1-associated myelopathy displayed the greatest TCR clonal expansion, and multiple sclerosis exhibited the smallest, lower than that of healthy controls. Across subjects, expanded clones had no CDR3 amino acid sequences in common, pointing to private repertoires in all groups.

2 million unsorted PBMCs were stored in RNAlater at -80 °C before RNA extraction. Worth noting for this clonotype: No antigen is known for it.

TCRdb itself ran the 5' RACE reads through MiXCR, one entry per CDR3 protein. Here the sample spans some 47,000 distinct CDR3 sequences, roughly 17% being singletons. Material: PBMCs. The receptor's source is a man between 60 and 70 years old in good health.

CDR3 in DNA: TGCGCCAGCAGCTTGGATGCCGTTGGGGCCTCCTACGAGCAGTACTTC. It codes for CASSLDAVGASYEQYF. The chain has TRBV5-1 and TRBJ2-7; a weak D match, TRBD1 (5 bases). The CDR3 has 16 residues. Between the trimmed V and J ends, which lost 0 bases and 0 bases, there was a span of 13 bases. Germline values: CDR1 SGHRS, CDR2 YFSETQ.